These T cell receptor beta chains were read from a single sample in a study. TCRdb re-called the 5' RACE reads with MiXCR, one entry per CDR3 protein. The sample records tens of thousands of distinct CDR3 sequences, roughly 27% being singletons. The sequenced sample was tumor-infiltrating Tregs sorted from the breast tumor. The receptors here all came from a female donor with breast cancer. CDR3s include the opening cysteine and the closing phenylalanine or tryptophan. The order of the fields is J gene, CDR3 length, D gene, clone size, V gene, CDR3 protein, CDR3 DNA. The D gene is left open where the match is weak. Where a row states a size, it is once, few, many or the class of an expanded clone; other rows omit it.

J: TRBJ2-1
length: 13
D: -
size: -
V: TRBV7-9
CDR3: CATGHFGGNEQFF
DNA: TGTGCCACCGGACACTTCGGGGGCAATGAGCAGTTCTTC

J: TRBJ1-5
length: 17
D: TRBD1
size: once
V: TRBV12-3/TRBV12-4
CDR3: CASSLGNRGPRGQPQHF
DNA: TGTGCCAGCAGTTTAGGAAACAGGGGCCCTCGGGGGCAGCCCCAGCATTTT

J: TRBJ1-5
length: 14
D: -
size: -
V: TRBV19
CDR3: CASHVRASNQPQHF
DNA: TGTGCCAGCCATGTACGAGCTAGCAATCAGCCCCAGCATTTT

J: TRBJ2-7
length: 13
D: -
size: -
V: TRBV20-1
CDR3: CSAVQALPYEQYF
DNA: TGCAGTGCCGTCCAGGCCCTTCCCTACGAGCAGTACTTC

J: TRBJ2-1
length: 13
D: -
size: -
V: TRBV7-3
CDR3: CASSEGPDDEQFF
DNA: TGTGCCAGCAGCGAAGGGCCGGACGATGAGCAGTTCTTC

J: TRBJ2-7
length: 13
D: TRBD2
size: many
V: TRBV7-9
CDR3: CASVGGRAVEQYF
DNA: TGTGCCAGCGTCGGCGGGAGGGCCGTCGAGCAGTACTTC

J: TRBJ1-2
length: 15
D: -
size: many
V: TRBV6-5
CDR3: CASSFRGTRGYGYTF
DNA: TGTGCCAGCAGTTTCAGGGGTACGAGGGGCTATGGCTACACCTTC

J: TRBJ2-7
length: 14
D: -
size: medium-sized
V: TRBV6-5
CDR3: CASSTGSPVYEQYF
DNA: TGTGCCAGCAGTACAGGGTCACCTGTTTACGAGCAGTACTTC

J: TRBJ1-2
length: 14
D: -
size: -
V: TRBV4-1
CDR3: CASSQVGVTYGDTF
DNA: TGCGCCAGCAGCCAAGTAGGGGTGACTTATGGCGACACCTTC

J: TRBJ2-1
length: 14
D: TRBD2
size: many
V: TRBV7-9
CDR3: CASSPGGGVYEQFF
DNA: TGTGCCAGCAGCCCGGGGGGGGGAGTATATGAGCAGTTCTTC

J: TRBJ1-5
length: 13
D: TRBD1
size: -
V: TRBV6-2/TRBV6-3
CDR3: CASSYSTGQPQHF
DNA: TGTGCCAGCAGTTACTCGACAGGGCAGCCCCAGCATTTT

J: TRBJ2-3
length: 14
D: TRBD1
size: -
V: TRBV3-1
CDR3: CASGRTGTTDTQYF
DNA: TGTGCCAGCGGACGGACAGGGACCACAGATACGCAGTATTTT

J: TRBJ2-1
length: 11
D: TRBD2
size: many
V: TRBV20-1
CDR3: CGGEAYNEQFF
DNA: TGCGGGGGGGAGGCCTACAATGAGCAGTTCTTC

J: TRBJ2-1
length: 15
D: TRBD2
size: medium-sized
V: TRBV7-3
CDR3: CASSRTSGGINEQFF
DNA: TGTGCCAGCAGCAGGACTAGCGGAGGTATCAATGAGCAGTTCTTC

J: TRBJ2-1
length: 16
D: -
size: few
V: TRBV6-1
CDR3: CASRRTGTPPEGEQFF
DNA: TGTGCCAGCAGGCGAACAGGGACTCCCCCCGAGGGAGAGCAGTTCTTC

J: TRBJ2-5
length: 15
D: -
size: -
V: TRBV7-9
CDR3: CASSLAGGAQETQYF
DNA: TGTGCCAGCAGCTTAGCGGGGGGGGCCCAAGAGACCCAGTACTTC

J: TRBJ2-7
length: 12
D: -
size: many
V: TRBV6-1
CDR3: CASSLAPREQYF
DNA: TGTGCCAGCAGTCTTGCCCCGCGCGAGCAGTACTTC

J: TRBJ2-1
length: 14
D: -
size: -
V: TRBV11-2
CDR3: CASSLEGSGFEQFF
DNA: TGTGCCAGCAGCTTAGAGGGGTCGGGTTTTGAGCAGTTCTTC

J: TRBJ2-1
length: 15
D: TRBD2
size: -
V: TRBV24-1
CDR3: CATSDPGTSTGEQFF
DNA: TGTGCCACCAGTGATCCCGGGACTAGTACAGGTGAGCAGTTCTTC

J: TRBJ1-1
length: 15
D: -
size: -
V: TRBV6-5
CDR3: CASSYSRVVDTEAFF
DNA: TGTGCCAGCAGTTACTCCAGGGTGGTGGACACTGAAGCTTTCTTT

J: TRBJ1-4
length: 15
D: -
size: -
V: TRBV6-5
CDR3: CASSRQHTTNEKLFF
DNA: TGTGCCAGCAGCAGACAGCACACAACTAATGAAAAACTGTTTTTT

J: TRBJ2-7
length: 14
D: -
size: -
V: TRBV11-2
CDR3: CASSRGRGLYEQYF
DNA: TGTGCCAGCAGCCGCGGACGGGGCCTCTACGAGCAGTACTTC

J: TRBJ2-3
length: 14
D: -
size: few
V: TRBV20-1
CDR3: CSASLSGFTDTQYF
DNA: TGCAGTGCTAGTCTCAGCGGATTCACAGATACGCAGTATTTT

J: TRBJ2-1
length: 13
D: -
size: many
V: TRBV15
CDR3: CATSQGTHNEQFF
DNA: TGTGCCACCAGTCAGGGGACCCACAATGAGCAGTTCTTC

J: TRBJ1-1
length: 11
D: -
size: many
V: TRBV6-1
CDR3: CASRLNTEAFF
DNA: TGTGCCAGCAGACTGAACACTGAAGCTTTCTTT

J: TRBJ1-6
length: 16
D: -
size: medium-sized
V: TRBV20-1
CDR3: CSARDAESSYNSPLHF
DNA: TGCAGTGCTAGAGATGCGGAGAGCTCCTATAATTCACCCCTCCACTTT

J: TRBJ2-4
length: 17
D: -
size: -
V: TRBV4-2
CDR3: CASGQVGASLAKNIQYF
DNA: TGTGCCAGCGGCCAAGTAGGGGCGAGCCTAGCCAAAAACATTCAGTACTTC

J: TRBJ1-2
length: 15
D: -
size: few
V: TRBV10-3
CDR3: CAISELLVGLGGYTF
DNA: TGTGCCATCAGTGAACTACTGGTAGGGCTCGGAGGCTACACCTTC

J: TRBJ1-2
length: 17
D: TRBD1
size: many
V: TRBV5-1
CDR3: CASSLGQGVFGVDGYTF
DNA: TGCGCCAGCAGCTTGGGACAGGGGGTTTTTGGAGTGGATGGCTACACCTTC

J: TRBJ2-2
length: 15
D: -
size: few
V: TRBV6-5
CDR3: CASSRGRTSTGELFF
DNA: TGTGCCAGCAGTAGGGGACGCACGAGCACCGGGGAGCTGTTTTTT

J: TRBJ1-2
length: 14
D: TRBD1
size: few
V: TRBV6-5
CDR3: CASKGAGKSYGYTF
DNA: TGTGCCAGCAAGGGGGCAGGGAAAAGCTATGGCTACACCTTC